This record covers a single TCR beta chain. TCRdb's table, derived via immunoSEQ multiplex PCR, lists solely in-frame clones and lacks some. Here the sample spans some 390,000 clones, 85% to 90% being singletons. This sample is drawn from a study of blood T cell repertoires in COVID-19. Across the whole study: Sources were T cells, B-cell-depleted T cells, or PBMCs; the material itself was cDNA or gDNA.

V lost 2 bases, J lost 0 bases, and 1 base stayed unmatched. CDR1 is LNHNV, CDR2 YYDKDF, per germline (reference sequence). The CDR3 is 16 residues long. The source is a man aged 25-45 years who had recovered from COVID-19. The V call is TRBV15, the J call TRBJ2-3, with 11 bases lining up with TRBD2. Sequencing was performed on PBMCs or T cells enriched from blood (not recorded which). CDR3 amino acids: CATSRRTSGSTDTQYF. Written as DNA, the CDR3 is TGTGCCACCAGCAGAAGGACTAGCGGGAGCACAGATACGCAGTATTTT.